Shown below are 26 T cell receptor beta chains from a single sample sequenced in a study of T cell responses to AZD1222 COVID-19 vaccine. TCRdb's table, derived via immunoSEQ multiplex PCR, lists solely in-frame clones and lacks some. In the table there are roughly 100,000 clones, about 89% of which are singletons. The sample here was peripheral blood, taken on day 0 of AZD1222 vaccination. The receptors were gathered from an adult in good health.

The CDR3 region is CASMWGAYGYTF. In DNA form, the CDR3 reads TGTGCCAGCATGTGGGGGGCCTATGGCTACACCTTC. The J gene is TRBJ1-2, the V gene TRBV6-5, with D possibly being TRBD1 (6 bases). Trimming removed 7 bases at V and 4 bases at J, with 10 bases between. The CDR3 covers 12 residues. Germline CDR1 and CDR2: MNHEY and SVGAGI.

The chain links TRBV4-1 to TRBJ2-1; 9 bases align to TRBD1. The CDR3 runs 19 residues. V gave up 2 bases and J gave up 6 bases; unmatched junction bases: 17. Germline V gives CDR1 MGHRA, CDR2 YSYEKL. This CDR3 reads CASSQPTGGRRGKGNEQFF. CDR3 coding DNA: TGCGCCAGCAGCCAACCAACAGGGGGCCGGCGGGGGAAGGGCAATGAGCAGTTCTTC.

This clone came up a few times. The J gene is TRBJ1-5, the V gene TRBV28; 7 bases match TRBD1. The germline gives CDR1 MDHEN, CDR2 SYDVKM. V was pared by 6 bases and J by 2 bases, with 16 bases of the junction left unmatched. The CDR3 is 18 residues long. In DNA, the CDR3 is TGTGCCAGCAGCCAACTCGTGGGAGGGGGCATAGGCAATCAGCCCCAGCATTTT. This translates into CASSQLVGGGIGNQPQHF.

The rearrangement joins TRBV19 to TRBJ1-1, with D unresolved. V was trimmed by 2 bases and J by 3 bases, leaving 7 bases between them. Germline assignment: CDR1 LNHDA and CDR2 SQIVND (reference sequence). This CDR3 contains 13 residues. The CDR3, as DNA: TGTGCCAGTAGTATACTACTGGACACTGAAGCTTTCTTT. It specifies CASSILLDTEAFF.

The V gene is TRBV6-2 or TRBV6-3, the J gene TRBJ2-2, with D perhaps assigned TRBD1 or TRBD2 (5 bases each). Germline V gives CDR1 MNHEY, CDR2 SVGEGT. The CDR3 sequence is 15 residues long. V shed 1 base and J shed 5 bases, with 11 bases lying between them. The CDR3 here is CASSYFSWGTGELFF. The CDR3 DNA reads TGTGCCAGCAGTTACTTTTCCTGGGGGACCGGGGAGCTGTTTTTT.

The sample holds a few counts of this clone. The V call is TRBV5-8, the J call TRBJ1-1; D gene uncertain. The germline V gene encodes CDR1 SGHTS and CDR2 YDEGEE. V dropped 2 bases and J dropped 0 bases, with 8 bases sitting between them. CDR3 size: 14 residues. Here the CDR3 reads CASSFHSLNTEAFF. DNA for the CDR3: TGTGCCAGCAGCTTCCACAGCTTGAACACTGAAGCTTTCTTT.

The rearrangement uses TRBV5-6 and TRBJ1-6, with TRBD1 as a possible D gene (5 bases). Germline CDR1 reads SGHDT; CDR2 reads YYEEEE. The CDR3 sequence is 13 residues long. Trimming took 2 bases from V and 9 from J, leaving 9 bases between them. The chain's CDR3 is CASSLGVGSPLHF. The DNA of the CDR3 is TGTGCCAGCAGCTTAGGGGTCGGTTCACCCCTCCACTTT.

This clone was observed once. This chain connects TRBV19 to TRBJ2-2; D is unclear. Germline CDR1 reads LNHDA; CDR2 reads SQIVND (reference sequence). CDR3 length: 14 residues. V was pared by 6 bases and J by 0 bases, with 8 bases between. This CDR3 is CASRRTANTGELFF. The CDR3 coding sequence is TGTGCCAGTAGACGGACGGCGAACACCGGGGAGCTGTTTTTT. Looking up the rest from reference TRBV19 and TRBJ2-2 gives the full variable domain: DGGITQSPKYLFRKEGQNVTLSCEQNLNHDAMYWYRQDPGQGLRLIYYSQIVNDFQKGDIAEGYSVSREKKESFPLTVTSAQKNPTAFYLCASRRTANTGELFFGEGSRLTVL.

The chain joins TRBV3-1 (or the pseudogene TRBV3-2) to TRBJ1-2; tentative D call: TRBD1 (5 bases). Germline V gene lookup returns CDR1 LGHDT and CDR2 YNNKEL (reference sequence). Between the trimmed V and J ends, which lost 4 bases and 4 bases, there was a span of 22 bases. The CDR3 extends over 17 amino acids. CDR3 DNA sequence: TGTGCCAGCAGCCTTAGATCCCCGGGGGTGTCCCTCTATGGCTACACCTTC. This translates into CASSLRSPGVSLYGYTF.

V gene TRBV2 combines with J gene TRBJ2-7, with 8 bases aligning to TRBD2. CDR3 size: 14 residues. After removal of 10 bases from V and 3 bases from J, the junction contained 11 bases not matched to a gene. Germline CDR1 is SNHLY and CDR2 is FYNNEI. The CDR3 spells CAILTSVDRYEQYF. For the CDR3, the DNA is TGTGCCATCCTGACTAGCGTGGACCGCTACGAGCAGTACTTC.

This chain links TRBV18 with TRBJ2-3; no firm D call. The germline gives CDR1 KGHSH, CDR2 LQKENI. CDR3 length: 13 amino acids. Trimming removed 6 bases at V and 2 bases at J, with 9 bases between. CDR3 loop: CASSFSLTDTQYF. CDR3 in DNA: TGTGCCAGCTCTTTTTCCCTCACAGATACGCAGTATTTT.

Here the CDR3 reads CASRETQVPGPAFF. The CDR3 bases are TGTGCCAGCAGGGAAACTCAGGTGCCCGGTCCCGCTTTCTTT. V and J are TRBV6-4 and TRBJ1-1; D is unclear. Trimming left V 6 bases short and J 11 bases short, with 22 bases between. The CDR3 has 14 amino acids. The germline CDR1 and CDR2 sequences are MRHNA and SNTAGT.

Regarding this clone: The same CDR3 can be traced to other DNA sequences in this sample. CDR3 protein: CASSLGVQETQYF. The CDR3 bases are TGCGCCAGCAGCTTGGGGGTCCAAGAGACCCAGTACTTC. The chain couples TRBV5-1 to TRBJ2-5; D is unclear. The CDR3 totals 13 residues. V was pared by 0 bases and J by 1 base, with 4 bases between. Per germline, CDR1 SGHRS and CDR2 YFSETQ.

The chain couples TRBV19 to TRBJ2-7, with D possibly TRBD1 on 6 matching bases. This CDR3 comprises 13 residues. The V end lost 5 bases, the J end lost 1 base, and 9 bases lay between the germline ends. The germline CDR1 and CDR2 sequences are LNHDA and SQIVND (reference sequence). For the CDR3, the DNA is TGTGCCAGTAGTTCAGGACAGTCCTACGAGCAGTACTTC. The encoded protein is CASSSGQSYEQYF. The full variable domain, with the rest looked up from reference TRBV19 and TRBJ2-7, is DGGITQSPKYLFRKEGQNVTLSCEQNLNHDAMYWYRQDPGQGLRLIYYSQIVNDFQKGDIAEGYSVSREKKESFPLTVTSAQKNPTAFYLCASSSGQSYEQYFGPGTRLTVT.

The chain combines TRBV5-1 with TRBJ1-3; no definite D call. The ends were cut back, 5 bases at V and 0 bases at J, with 9 bases in the middle. The CDR3 contains 14 residues. Germline V gene lookup returns CDR1 SGHRS and CDR2 YFSETQ. The CDR3 coding sequence is TGCGCCAGCAGTAAGCCAGACTCTGGAAACACCATATATTTT. Its protein product is CASSKPDSGNTIYF.

The chain links TRBV18 to TRBJ1-1; TRBD1 might be the D (6 bases). Germline V gives CDR1 KGHSH, CDR2 LQKENI. The CDR3 totals 14 residues. Trimming cost V 2 bases and J 2 bases, with 9 bases left between them. CDR3 protein: CASSPTGGNTEAFF. In DNA form, the CDR3 reads TGTGCCAGCTCACCAACTGGGGGCAACACTGAAGCTTTCTTT.

V usage is TRBV5-3 and J usage is TRBJ1-6, with TRBD1 matching 10 bases. TRBV5-3 is sorted into the ORF group, with uncertain function. J gave up 7 bases and V 10 bases, and 11 bases lay outside the gene matches. The CDR3 covers 15 residues. The CDR3 protein is CAPGWGQGRNSPLHF. Written as DNA, the CDR3 is TGTGCCCCCGGGTGGGGACAGGGGAGAAATTCACCCCTCCACTTT.

A single count supports this clone. This chain uses TRBV12-3 or TRBV12-4 with TRBJ1-5; D gene unclear. Trimming cost V 5 bases and J 4 bases, with 6 bases left between them. CDR3 length: 12 residues. The CDR3 loop is CASSLRNQPQHF. DNA for the CDR3: TGTGCCAGCAGTCTAAGAAATCAGCCCCAGCATTTT.

The CDR3: CASSWGEGTEAFF. The DNA for the CDR3 is TGCGCCAGCAGCTGGGGGGAAGGCACTGAAGCTTTCTTT. The V and J genes are TRBV5-1 and TRBJ1-1; D is possibly TRBD1 (5 bases). This CDR3 comprises 13 residues. Germline lookup yields CDR1 SGHRS and CDR2 YFSETQ. Trimming stripped 3 bases from V and 4 bases from J, with 10 bases between.

The V gene is TRBV2, the J gene TRBJ1-1, with TRBD1 identical over 7 bases. The ends lost 6 bases at V and 0 bases at J; junction bases unmatched: 13. Germline V gene data show CDR1 as SNHLY and CDR2 as FYNNEI. The CDR3 length is 17 residues. CDR3 bases: TGTGCCAGCAGAGCCTTGACAGGGCAGGCCATGAACACTGAAGCTTTCTTT. This gives the protein CASRALTGQAMNTEAFF.

The chain carries TRBV4-1 and TRBJ2-7; D is unclear. The V gene lost 2 bases and the J gene lost 7 bases, with 21 bases spanning the gap. This CDR3 has 16 amino acids. Per germline, CDR1 MGHRA and CDR2 YSYEKL. CDR3 sequence reads: CASSQRPRVRESEQYF. The CDR3 DNA sequence: TGCGCCAGCAGCCAACGGCCCCGGGTCCGCGAGAGTGAGCAGTACTTC.

V is TRBV4-1 and J is TRBJ1-5; D remains unclear. Germline V CDR1 and CDR2: MGHRA, YSYEKL. The CDR3 runs to 13 residues. V was cut by 3 bases and J by 3 bases, with 6 bases left in between. The CDR3 is CASSHAPNQPQHF. The DNA of the CDR3 is TGCGCCAGCAGCCACGCCCCCAATCAGCCCCAGCATTTT.

The rearrangement joins TRBV11-2 to TRBJ1-1; tentative D call: TRBD1 (5 bases). The CDR3 is 12 amino acids. Germline assignment: CDR1 SGHAT and CDR2 FQNNGV. V was shortened by 1 base and J by 6 bases, with 6 bases between the two germline ends. The CDR3 DNA follows: TGTGCCAGCAGCTTAGTAGGGGCTGAAGCTTTCTTT. Its protein product is CASSLVGAEAFF.

This clone was counted only a few times. The chain has TRBV19 and TRBJ2-6; a weak D match, TRBD1 (6 bases). V lost 9 bases and J 0 bases, leaving 18 bases between the germline ends. This CDR3 region has 17 residues. Germline V CDR1 and CDR2: LNHDA, SQIVND (reference sequence). The DNA of the CDR3 is TGTGCCAGCACTAACAGGGCTACTAGCTCTGGGGCCAACGTCCTGACTTTC. Amino acids: CASTNRATSSGANVLTF.

V and J are TRBV5-1 and TRBJ2-7, with D perhaps matching TRBD2 (7 bases). The V gene's germline CDR1 is SGHRS and CDR2 YFSETQ. The CDR3 has 15 amino acids. The germline V and J ends were trimmed by 0 bases and 3 bases, with 13 bases remaining between them. For the CDR3, the DNA is TGCGCCAGCAGCTTGGAGGGGGGGACCTACTACGAGCAGTACTTC. Translated: CASSLEGGTYYEQYF.

This chain connects TRBV19 to TRBJ1-5; a weak D match, TRBD1 (6 bases). The germline V gene has CDR1 LNHDA and CDR2 SQIVND (reference sequence). Trimming removed 5 bases at V and 3 bases at J, with 11 bases between. The CDR3 is made up of 14 amino acids. This CDR3 is CASSGDTDNQPQHF. The DNA for the CDR3 is TGTGCCAGTAGTGGGGACACGGACAATCAGCCCCAGCATTTT.